This TCR beta chain was documented in a study of T cell changes during pregnancy in multiple sclerosis (dated by TCRdb to about 2019). Context from the whole study: The study looked at changes in the T cell repertoire across pregnancy in women with multiple sclerosis.

Taken from cysteine to phenylalanine, the CDR3 has 14 residues. Only the CDR3 region is kept as DNA, spanning 42 bases read in frame from base 1. CDR1 and CDR2 are drawn from the germline V gene (reference sequence): MNHEY, SMNVEV. Trimming removed 5 bases from V and 0 bases from J, leaving 10 bases between the germline ends. The library was built by means of the immunoSEQ multiplex PCR assay. Entries here come from immuneACCESS through TCRdb and include only in-frame sequences with V and J called. Some clones fail to appear in such tables; in the studies checked, an unresolved V gene covers under half of the shortfall, and the cause of the remainder is unknown. This sample has more than 45,000 clones in its table, and about 92% of those were observed once. Approximately 3.8% of the sample comes from the top ten. Notes on this clone: Its target antigen remains unknown. No much larger clonotype is one base removed from it; base qualities were not supplied.

The sequenced sample was CD8+ T cells from peripheral blood mononuclear cells, obtained in the second trimester of pregnancy. The chain was built from TRBV27 and TRBJ1-2; the D gene lacks a confident call. This receptor was taken from a female donor with multiple sclerosis, enrolled in a pregnancy study. The CDR3 amino acid sequence is: CASSRGETNYGYTF. The nucleotide sequence is TGTGCCAGCAGTCGCGGTGAGACTAACTATGGCTACACCTTC.